The 19 T cell receptor beta chains in this list originate from one sample, sequenced in a study of blood T cell repertoires in COVID-19. Profiled with immunoSEQ multiplex PCR; TCRdb holds only in-frame clones, not every one. The sample includes approximately 260,000 clones, 90% seen only once; the top ten take under 2.5%. Sequenced input: peripheral blood. All receptors derive from a woman aged 60-75 years with COVID-19, enrolled during active disease.

This clone was detected once. The chain recombines TRBV12-5 with TRBJ2-1; 12 nucleotides line up with TRBD2. CDR1 is LGHNT, CDR2 FRNRAP, per germline. This CDR3 contains 16 residues. The junction had 9 bases not matched to a gene; V was cut back by 6 bases and J by 6 bases. The DNA for the CDR3 is TGTGCTAGTGGCCGGACTAGCGGGGTGGTGGCCAATGAGCAGTTCTTC. This translates into CASGRTSGVVANEQFF. The complete variable domain, with remaining parts taken from reference TRBV12-5 and TRBJ2-1, reads DARVTQTPRHKVTEMGQEVTMRCQPILGHNTVFWYRQTMMQGLELLAYFRNRAPLDDSGMPKDRFSAEMPDATLATLKIQPSEPRDSAVYFCASGRTSGVVANEQFFGPGTRLTVL.

The J gene is TRBJ1-5, the V gene TRBV25-1, with 9 positions matching TRBD1. V trimming: 3 bases; J trimming: 5 bases; junction bases outside the gene matches: 2. Germline CDR1 reads MGHDK; CDR2 reads SYGVNS. The CDR3 has 14 amino acids. The CDR3 DNA sequence: TGTGCCAGCAGTGAGGACAGGGGACATCAGCCCCAGCATTTT. Its protein product is CASSEDRGHQPQHF.

V gene TRBV2 combines with J gene TRBJ1-2; 7 positions agree with TRBD1. The V and J ends lost 1 base and 2 bases, in that order; junction bases with no gene match: 4. The CDR3 has 15 residues. Germline V CDR1 and CDR2: SNHLY, FYNNEI. CDR3 loop: CASSEGVTGNYGYTF. CDR3 in DNA: TGTGCCAGCAGTGAAGGGGTGACAGGGAACTATGGCTACACCTTC.

The chain carries TRBV3-1 (or the pseudogene TRBV3-2) and TRBJ2-5, with D tentatively TRBD2 (7 bases). Per the germline V gene, CDR1 is LGHDT and CDR2 is YNNKEL (reference sequence). The length of the CDR3 is 14 residues. V lost 2 bases and J lost 2, with 9 bases in between. CDR3 nucleotide sequence: TGTGCCAGCAGCCAAAGGGGGGGTCAAGAGACCCAGTACTTC. It is translated as CASSQRGGQETQYF.

V is TRBV10-2 and J is TRBJ2-1, with 8 bases that match TRBD2. The CDR3 is 12 amino acids. From germline, CDR1 is WSHSY and CDR2 SAAADI. The V segment lost 7 bases and the J segment 9 bases; nucleotides outside the gene matches: 5. CDR3 protein: CASKGLGVEQFF. In DNA form, the CDR3 reads TGCGCCAGCAAGGGACTAGGGGTTGAGCAGTTCTTC.

The chain couples TRBV3-1 (or the pseudogene TRBV3-2) to TRBJ1-1; weak D call: TRBD1 (6 bases). Germline lookup yields CDR1 LGHDT and CDR2 YNNKEL (reference sequence). CDR3 length: 14 residues. The ends were cut back, 4 bases at V and 3 bases at J, with 12 bases in the middle. CDR3 loop: CASSPTGRHTEAFF. Written as DNA, the CDR3 is TGTGCCAGCAGCCCAACAGGGCGACACACTGAAGCTTTCTTT.

The CDR3 sequence: CASSVVEGKATEAFF. CDR3 nucleotides: TGTGCCAGCAGCGTGGTTGAGGGAAAAGCGACTGAAGCTTTCTTT. The chain couples TRBV9 to TRBJ1-1, with D unclear. Germline V gene lookup returns CDR1 SGDLS and CDR2 YYNGEE. The CDR3 contains 15 residues. With 2 bases removed from V and 5 bases from J, the gap between germline ends came to 16 bases.

The V and J genes are TRBV18 and TRBJ1-1; weak D call: TRBD1 (6 bases). The CDR3 sequence is 14 residues long. The ends were cut back, 4 bases at V and 2 bases at J, with 11 bases in the middle. Germline V lookup: CDR1 KGHSH, CDR2 LQKENI. The CDR3 sequence: CASSHSDSNTEAFF. The CDR3 nucleotides are TGTGCCAGCTCACATTCGGACAGTAACACTGAAGCTTTCTTT. The full variable domain, rest sourced from reference TRBV18 and TRBJ1-1, is NAGVMQNPRHLVRRRGQEARLRCSPMKGHSHVYWYRQLPEEGLKFMVYLQKENIIDESGMPKERFSAEFPKEGPSILRIQQVVRGDSAAYFCASSHSDSNTEAFFGQGTRLTVV.

The chain combines TRBV6-5 with TRBJ2-6; 7 bases agree with TRBD1. The CDR3 has 16 residues. The trim removed 0 bases at V and 4 bases at J, leaving 3 bases unmatched. Germline V CDR1 and CDR2: MNHEY, SVGAGI. CDR3 DNA: TGTGCCAGCAGTTACTCGACAGGGACAGGGGCCAACGTCCTGACTTTC. It encodes CASSYSTGTGANVLTF.

The rearrangement uses TRBV9 and TRBJ2-2, with 9 nucleotides matching TRBD2. The V gene end was trimmed by 2 bases and the J gene end by 2 bases; junction bases not matched to a gene: 7. Germline V CDR1 and CDR2: SGDLS, YYNGEE. CDR3 size: 17 residues. The CDR3 region is CASSVQASGANTGELFF. For the CDR3, the DNA is TGTGCCAGCAGCGTCCAGGCTAGCGGGGCTAACACCGGGGAGCTGTTTTTT.

The chain couples TRBV15 to TRBJ1-6; D perhaps matches TRBD1 (6 bases). V lost 5 bases and J 2 bases, leaving 10 bases between the germline ends. CDR3 length equals 15 residues. The germline CDR1 and CDR2 sequences are LNHNV and YYDKDF (reference sequence). The CDR3 loop reads CATSGGTPYNSPLHF. The CDR3 DNA reads as TGTGCCACCAGCGGAGGGACACCCTATAATTCACCCCTCCACTTT.

The genes are TRBV25-1 and TRBJ2-7; maybe TRBD1 (6 bases). This CDR3 region has 14 residues. Trimming cost V 2 bases and J 3 bases, with 11 bases left between them. In germline, CDR1 is MGHDK, CDR2 SYGVNS. The CDR3 here is CASSEITGYYEQYF. CDR3 nucleotide sequence: TGTGCCAGCAGTGAAATCACAGGGTACTACGAGCAGTACTTC.

The chain has TRBV6-2 or TRBV6-3 and TRBJ1-5; TRBD1 is a possible D gene (5 bases). V lost 1 base and J 2 bases, leaving 9 bases between the germline ends. In germline, CDR1 is MNHEY, CDR2 SVGEGT. The CDR3 spans 15 residues. CDR3: CASSYWQGGNQPQHF. CDR3 nucleotides: TGTGCCAGCAGTTACTGGCAGGGCGGCAATCAGCCCCAGCATTTT.

This sequence joins TRBV5-5 and TRBJ2-5; tentatively, D is TRBD2 (6 bases). Germline values: CDR1 SGHKS, CDR2 YYEKEE (reference sequence). The CDR3 is 14 amino acids. V gave up 0 bases and J gave up 4 bases, with 10 bases separating them. The CDR3 DNA follows: TGTGCCAGCAGCTTGGGGCCGGGGGTAGAGACCCAGTACTTC. Translated: CASSLGPGVETQYF.

The chain recombines TRBV12-2 with TRBJ2-2; TRBD1 was called by the table and not checked on the DNA. TRBV12-2 is described as a pseudogene. CDR3 length: 17 residues. CDR3 nucleotide sequence: TGTGCAAGTCGTTGGAGTACAGGCTTACCGAACACCGGGGAGCTGTTTTTT. It yields the protein CASRWSTGLPNTGELFF.

With regard to this clone: This sample also contains other DNA sequences that code for the same CDR3. V usage is TRBV18 and J usage is TRBJ1-1, with 7 bases matching TRBD1. The CDR3 has 14 amino acids. Germline V gene data show CDR1 as KGHSH and CDR2 as LQKENI. Trimming at V came to 3 bases and at J to 3 bases, leaving 4 bases not matched to a gene. CDR3 region: CASSPRGRDTEAFF. DNA for the CDR3: TGTGCCAGCTCACCTAGGGGGCGGGACACTGAAGCTTTCTTT.

This chain connects TRBV15 to TRBJ1-6; 7 bases map to TRBD1. The CDR3 totals 14 residues. Germline values: CDR1 LNHNV, CDR2 YYDKDF (reference sequence). Unmatched junction bases numbered 7, after V lost 4 bases and J lost 10 bases. The CDR3 sequence: CATSNRGQRSPLHF. The CDR3, as DNA: TGTGCCACCAGCAACAGGGGACAGCGATCACCCCTCCACTTT.

The V call is TRBV6-5, the J call TRBJ2-3; 9 bases agree with TRBD2. The germline V gene encodes CDR1 MNHEY and CDR2 SVGAGI. With 9 bases clipped from V and 1 base from J, the junction kept 2 bases outside the gene matches. The CDR3 extends over 13 amino acids. CDR3 sequence (DNA): TGTGCCAGTCAGCGGGGGGGCACAGATACGCAGTATTTT. Translating it yields CASQRGGTDTQYF.

J is TRBJ1-1 and V is TRBV30; 9 bases fit TRBD1. V gave up 2 bases and J gave up 5 bases; unmatched junction bases: 3. The CDR3 is made up of 13 amino acids. Germline CDR1 is GTSNPN and CDR2 is SVGIG (reference sequence). The chain's CDR3 is CAWSRQGGTEAFF. The CDR3 DNA reads as TGTGCCTGGAGTCGACAGGGGGGGACTGAAGCTTTCTTT.